This T cell receptor beta chain was obtained from a study of blood T cell repertoires in COVID-19. Germline trimming cut 6 bases from V and 4 bases from J; bases unmatched to any gene: 9. Germline CDR1 and CDR2: MDHEN and SYDVKM. The CDR3 has 14 amino acids. Profiling relied on immunoSEQ multiplex PCR, and the TCRdb table lists in-frame clones only, not all of them. The data show hundreds of thousands of clones, roughly nine tenths seen once. The sequence was obtained from a man in his sixties who had recovered from COVID-19. The sample taken for sequencing was PBMCs or T cells enriched from blood (not recorded which). The chain is built from TRBV28 and TRBJ2-7; TRBD2 agrees at 7 bases. CDR3 sequence reads: CASSRAPRGYEQYF. CDR3 nucleotide sequence: TGTGCCAGCAGCCGGGCCCCGCGGGGGTACGAGCAGTACTTC.